Listed below are T cell receptor beta chains from one sample, sequenced in a study of blood T cells in healthy people across ages. Using its own MiXCR run on the 5' RACE reads, TCRdb lists one record per CDR3 protein. This sample has roughly 800,000 distinct CDR3 sequences, with 58% found just once. Input material: blood. These receptors all stem from a man under 40 in good health. CDR3s include the opening cysteine and the closing phenylalanine or tryptophan. Fields, in order: clone size, J gene, D gene, V gene, CDR3 DNA, CDR3 protein. D genes are given only for firm matches. Clone size is stated in some rows and not others, as once, few, many or a class when expanded.

clone_size: .; j_call: TRBJ2-7; d_call: TRBD2; v_call: TRBV20-1; cdr3_nt: TGCAGTGCTAGAGATCCGGGACTAGCGGGGACCTACGAGCAGTACTTC; cdr3_aa: CSARDPGLAGTYEQYF
clone_size: .; j_call: TRBJ2-3; d_call: TRBD1; v_call: TRBV7-2; cdr3_nt: TGTGCCAGCAGCACCAGGACAGGGGAAGTAGCAGATACGCAGTATTTT; cdr3_aa: CASSTRTGEVADTQYF
clone_size: .; j_call: TRBJ2-1; d_call: .; v_call: TRBV7-9; cdr3_nt: TGTGCCAGCAGCACACTCGACAGTTACAATGAGCAGTTCTTC; cdr3_aa: CASSTLDSYNEQFF
clone_size: .; j_call: TRBJ2-7; d_call: TRBD1; v_call: TRBV9; cdr3_nt: TGTGCCAGCAGCGCGGGGACAGGGGTGGTCTACGAGCAGTACTTC; cdr3_aa: CASSAGTGVVYEQYF
clone_size: .; j_call: TRBJ1-2; d_call: .; v_call: TRBV13; cdr3_nt: TGTGCCAGCAGCTCCTCTGACACAGGCGGCTACACCTTC; cdr3_aa: CASSSSDTGGYTF
clone_size: once; j_call: TRBJ1-2; d_call: .; v_call: TRBV6-4; cdr3_nt: TGTGCCAGCAGTGACTCCCCCACGCCCTCCCACAGCTATGGCTACACCTTC; cdr3_aa: CASSDSPTPSHSYGYTF
clone_size: few; j_call: TRBJ2-5; d_call: .; v_call: TRBV7-9; cdr3_nt: TGTGCCAGCAGCCCTACCCGGACGGAAGAGACCCAGTACTTC; cdr3_aa: CASSPTRTEETQYF
clone_size: .; j_call: TRBJ2-1; d_call: TRBD1; v_call: TRBV4-2; cdr3_nt: TGTGCCAGCAGCCAAGATTCGGCAGGGGGTCCCGAGGGTGAGCAGTTCTTC; cdr3_aa: CASSQDSAGGPEGEQFF
clone_size: .; j_call: TRBJ2-5; d_call: .; v_call: TRBV4-3; cdr3_nt: TGCGCCAGCAGCCAGAGCACACAAGAGACCCAGTACTTC; cdr3_aa: CASSQSTQETQYF
clone_size: once; j_call: TRBJ1-6; d_call: .; v_call: TRBV20-1; cdr3_nt: TGCAGTGCCTTGCCGGGCTCCTATAATTCACCCCTCCACTTT; cdr3_aa: CSALPGSYNSPLHF
clone_size: .; j_call: TRBJ2-7; d_call: .; v_call: TRBV6-2/TRBV6-3; cdr3_nt: TGTGCCAGCAGTGTAACGGCCGGGGCCGAGCAGTACTTC; cdr3_aa: CASSVTAGAEQYF
clone_size: .; j_call: TRBJ2-7; d_call: .; v_call: TRBV3-1; cdr3_nt: TGTGCCAGCAGCCACCGTGACAGATTTTACTCCTACGAGCAGTACTTC; cdr3_aa: CASSHRDRFYSYEQYF
clone_size: .; j_call: TRBJ2-7; d_call: .; v_call: TRBV3-1; cdr3_nt: TGTGCCAGCAGCCAAGCTTGGACAGTCTCCTACGAGCAGTACTTC; cdr3_aa: CASSQAWTVSYEQYF
clone_size: .; j_call: TRBJ2-1; d_call: TRBD2; v_call: TRBV3-1; cdr3_nt: TGTGCCAGCAGCCAACCGCGGGGGGGGAGGGATGAGCAGTTCTTC; cdr3_aa: CASSQPRGGRDEQFF
clone_size: .; j_call: TRBJ1-5; d_call: .; v_call: TRBV10-3; cdr3_nt: TGTGCCATCAGTGGGGGGCCCTCATCTAGCAATCAGCCCCAGCATTTT; cdr3_aa: CAISGGPSSSNQPQHF
clone_size: .; j_call: TRBJ2-4; d_call: .; v_call: TRBV20-1; cdr3_nt: TGCAGTGCTAGAGATGGTCGGGGTGTCAAAAACATTCAGTACTTC; cdr3_aa: CSARDGRGVKNIQYF
clone_size: few; j_call: TRBJ1-2; d_call: .; v_call: TRBV6-1; cdr3_nt: TGTGCCAGCAGTGAACGAGGGTACGGCTACACCTTC; cdr3_aa: CASSERGYGYTF
clone_size: .; j_call: TRBJ2-3; d_call: .; v_call: TRBV27; cdr3_nt: TGTGCCAGCAGTGGGCCCACAGATACGCAGTATTTT; cdr3_aa: CASSGPTDTQYF
clone_size: .; j_call: TRBJ2-3; d_call: .; v_call: TRBV29-1; cdr3_nt: TGCAGCGTTGACCGAGGGGCTAGCACAGATACGCAGTATTTT; cdr3_aa: CSVDRGASTDTQYF
clone_size: .; j_call: TRBJ2-5; d_call: .; v_call: TRBV6-5; cdr3_nt: TGTGCCAGCAGTTACTCGATTACGGGTCAAGAGACCCAGTACTTC; cdr3_aa: CASSYSITGQETQYF
clone_size: .; j_call: TRBJ2-3; d_call: .; v_call: TRBV7-2; cdr3_nt: TGTGCCAGCAGCTTAGAATTACTTACGCAGTATTTT; cdr3_aa: CASSLELLTQYF
clone_size: .; j_call: TRBJ2-3; d_call: .; v_call: TRBV29-1; cdr3_nt: TGCAGCGTTGAACACCTTTCCCCACGAGATACGCAGTATTTT; cdr3_aa: CSVEHLSPRDTQYF
clone_size: .; j_call: TRBJ2-7; d_call: .; v_call: TRBV20-1; cdr3_nt: TGCAGTGCTAGAGACAGCTTGAGGCACGAGCAGTACTTC; cdr3_aa: CSARDSLRHEQYF
clone_size: many; j_call: TRBJ1-2; d_call: .; v_call: TRBV7-9; cdr3_nt: TGTGCCAGCAGCTTTGGGGGCGCGGGTGGCTACACCTTC; cdr3_aa: CASSFGGAGGYTF
clone_size: .; j_call: TRBJ1-2; d_call: .; v_call: TRBV20-1; cdr3_nt: TGCAGTGCTAGATATCAGGGGCGCTACACCTTC; cdr3_aa: CSARYQGRYTF
clone_size: once; j_call: TRBJ2-7; d_call: TRBD2; v_call: TRBV7-3; cdr3_nt: TGTGCCAGCAGCCCGGGGGGGGCCTACAATGAGCAGTACTTC; cdr3_aa: CASSPGGAYNEQYF
clone_size: once; j_call: TRBJ2-7; d_call: TRBD1; v_call: TRBV28; cdr3_nt: TGTGCCAGCAGTGGACCAGGGGGCGAGCAGTACTTC; cdr3_aa: CASSGPGGEQYF
clone_size: .; j_call: TRBJ2-1; d_call: TRBD2; v_call: TRBV6-5; cdr3_nt: TGTGCCAGCAGTTGGGTTTCAGCTAGCGGGAGCTGGGGTGAGCAGTTCTTC; cdr3_aa: CASSWVSASGSWGEQFF
clone_size: .; j_call: TRBJ2-7; d_call: TRBD2; v_call: TRBV19; cdr3_nt: TGTGCCAGTAGTATTGGCGCGGGAGCGACCTACGAGCAGTACTTC; cdr3_aa: CASSIGAGATYEQYF
clone_size: .; j_call: TRBJ2-1; d_call: TRBD2; v_call: TRBV6-2/TRBV6-3; cdr3_nt: TGTGCCAGCAGTCATAACCTAGCGGGCCTAAATGAGCAGTTCTTC; cdr3_aa: CASSHNLAGLNEQFF
clone_size: few; j_call: TRBJ2-7; d_call: .; v_call: TRBV28; cdr3_nt: TGTGCCAGCAGTTTACGGGGGCCTGGCTACGAGCAGTACTTC; cdr3_aa: CASSLRGPGYEQYF
clone_size: .; j_call: TRBJ1-5; d_call: TRBD1; v_call: TRBV10-3; cdr3_nt: TGTGCCATCAGTGCCACACAGGGGCAGGATCAGCCCCAGCATTTT; cdr3_aa: CAISATQGQDQPQHF
clone_size: .; j_call: TRBJ2-7; d_call: TRBD1; v_call: TRBV6-6; cdr3_nt: TGTGCCAGCAGTAAAACGGGACAGGGGATCGAGCAGTACTTC; cdr3_aa: CASSKTGQGIEQYF
clone_size: few; j_call: TRBJ2-7; d_call: TRBD1; v_call: TRBV28; cdr3_nt: TGTGCCAGCAGTCCTCCCGGGACAGGGGGTAACGAGCAGTACTTC; cdr3_aa: CASSPPGTGGNEQYF
clone_size: .; j_call: TRBJ1-3; d_call: .; v_call: TRBV20-1; cdr3_nt: TGCAGTGCTCCGAACCTCAGGGATAACTCTGGAAACACCATATATTTT; cdr3_aa: CSAPNLRDNSGNTIYF
clone_size: many; j_call: TRBJ2-1; d_call: TRBD2; v_call: TRBV20-1; cdr3_nt: TGCAGTGCTAGATACGGACTAGCCTACAATGAGCAGTTCTTC; cdr3_aa: CSARYGLAYNEQFF
clone_size: .; j_call: TRBJ2-3; d_call: .; v_call: TRBV6-2/TRBV6-3; cdr3_nt: TGTGCCAGCAGTTACTCGGGCGGGGTGCCAGATACGCAGTATTTT; cdr3_aa: CASSYSGGVPDTQYF
clone_size: .; j_call: TRBJ2-7; d_call: .; v_call: TRBV27; cdr3_nt: TGTGCCAGCAGTTTATCGACCAGGGCCTACGAGCAGTACTTC; cdr3_aa: CASSLSTRAYEQYF
clone_size: .; j_call: TRBJ2-2; d_call: TRBD2; v_call: TRBV4-3; cdr3_nt: TGCGACGTGACTAGCGGGCCCCGGGAGCTGTTTTTT; cdr3_aa: CDVTSGPRELFF
clone_size: .; j_call: TRBJ2-7; d_call: .; v_call: TRBV28; cdr3_nt: TGTGCCACCGGAGGCTCGACCTTGGAGCAGTACTTC; cdr3_aa: CATGGSTLEQYF
clone_size: .; j_call: TRBJ2-5; d_call: .; v_call: TRBV6-4; cdr3_nt: TGTGCCAGCAGTGACTCTAGTCTAAACCAAGAGACCCAGTACTTC; cdr3_aa: CASSDSSLNQETQYF
clone_size: .; j_call: TRBJ2-7; d_call: .; v_call: TRBV7-2; cdr3_nt: TGTGCCAGCAGCTTACGAGGGGATAGGTCCTACGAGCAGTACTTC; cdr3_aa: CASSLRGDRSYEQYF
clone_size: .; j_call: TRBJ2-7; d_call: .; v_call: TRBV20-1; cdr3_nt: TGCAGTGCTAGAGATTGGGCAGAAGCAGCCTACGAGCAGTACTTC; cdr3_aa: CSARDWAEAAYEQYF
clone_size: once; j_call: TRBJ2-4; d_call: TRBD1; v_call: TRBV27; cdr3_nt: TGTGCCAGCAGTTTATTTAGACAGGGTATAATTCAGTACTTC; cdr3_aa: CASSLFRQGIIQYF
clone_size: .; j_call: TRBJ1-2; d_call: TRBD1; v_call: TRBV28; cdr3_nt: TGTGCCAGCAGCCCCGGGACAGGCGGCGGGGTATATGGCTACACCTTC; cdr3_aa: CASSPGTGGGVYGYTF
clone_size: .; j_call: TRBJ2-5; d_call: .; v_call: TRBV12-3/TRBV12-4; cdr3_nt: TGTGCCAGCAGTTTGAGGGGACACGGCAATGAGCAGTACTTC; cdr3_aa: CASSLRGHGNEQYF
clone_size: .; j_call: TRBJ2-1; d_call: .; v_call: TRBV7-3; cdr3_nt: TGTGCCAGCAGCCCGGGCCCTAGGGGGGTGGGCGTCTTTGATGAGCAGTTCTTC; cdr3_aa: CASSPGPRGVGVFDEQFF
clone_size: .; j_call: TRBJ2-3; d_call: .; v_call: TRBV15; cdr3_nt: TGTGCCACCAGCAGGGACGGCTCACAGGATACGCAGTATTTT; cdr3_aa: CATSRDGSQDTQYF
clone_size: .; j_call: TRBJ1-4; d_call: .; v_call: TRBV6-1; cdr3_nt: TGTGCCAGCAGTTTGGACCGGGGCAGCGAAAAACTGTTTTTT; cdr3_aa: CASSLDRGSEKLFF
clone_size: .; j_call: TRBJ1-1; d_call: .; v_call: TRBV30; cdr3_nt: TGTGCCTGGAGTCCCGGGAAACTCACTGAAGCTTTCTTT; cdr3_aa: CAWSPGKLTEAFF
clone_size: .; j_call: TRBJ2-3; d_call: .; v_call: TRBV7-2; cdr3_nt: TGTGCCAGCAGCTTATATTTTGGGACTTCTAGAGCAGATACGCAGTATTTT; cdr3_aa: CASSLYFGTSRADTQYF
clone_size: .; j_call: TRBJ2-7; d_call: .; v_call: TRBV7-9; cdr3_nt: TGTGCCAGCAGCAGGACAGTACCCTACGAGCAGTACTTC; cdr3_aa: CASSRTVPYEQYF
clone_size: .; j_call: TRBJ2-3; d_call: .; v_call: TRBV7-2; cdr3_nt: TGTGCCAGCGAGGCGGGGTCAGGCGATACGCAGTATTTT; cdr3_aa: CASEAGSGDTQYF
clone_size: .; j_call: TRBJ2-7; d_call: TRBD2; v_call: TRBV20-1; cdr3_nt: TGCAGTGCAACTAGCGTCGGGTACGAGCAGTACTTC; cdr3_aa: CSATSVGYEQYF
clone_size: few; j_call: TRBJ1-2; d_call: .; v_call: TRBV28; cdr3_nt: TGTGCCAGCAGTTTGGGGGGGCTGGCTAACTATGGCTACACCTTC; cdr3_aa: CASSLGGLANYGYTF